This T cell receptor beta chain was sequenced during a study of technical replicates of blood from a few donors. Losses at the gene ends were 0 bases for V and 6 bases for J; bases not matched to a gene: 0. The CDR3 sequence is 13 residues long. From germline, CDR1 is LGHNT and CDR2 FRNRAP. Clones were sequenced by immunoSEQ multiplex PCR, and TCRdb holds only the in-frame ones, with some missing. The table records roughly 70,000 clones, approximately 90% of them present only once. This clonotype was sampled from a human donor in good health. Some clones in this sample may be carry-over from other donors' samples. The sequencing sample was made of PBMCs. The chain combines TRBV12-5 with TRBJ2-3; 7 bases fit TRBD2. Here the CDR3 DNA reads TGTGCTAGTGGTTTGGTGGGGGGGGATACGCAGTATTTT. The encoded protein is CASGLVGGDTQYF.